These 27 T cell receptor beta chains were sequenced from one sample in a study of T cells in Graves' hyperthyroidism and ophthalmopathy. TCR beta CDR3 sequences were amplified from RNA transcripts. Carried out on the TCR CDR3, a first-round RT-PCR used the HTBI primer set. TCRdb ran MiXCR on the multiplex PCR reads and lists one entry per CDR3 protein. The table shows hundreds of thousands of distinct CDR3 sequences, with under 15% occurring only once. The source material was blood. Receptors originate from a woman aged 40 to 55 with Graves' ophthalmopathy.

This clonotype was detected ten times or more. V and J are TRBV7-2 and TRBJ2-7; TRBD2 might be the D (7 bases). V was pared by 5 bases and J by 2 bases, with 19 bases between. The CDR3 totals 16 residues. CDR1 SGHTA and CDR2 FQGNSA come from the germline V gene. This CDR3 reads CASSLKQGLLPYEQYF. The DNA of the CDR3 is TGTGCCAGCAGCCTCAAACAGGGACTACTACCCTACGAGCAGTACTTC.

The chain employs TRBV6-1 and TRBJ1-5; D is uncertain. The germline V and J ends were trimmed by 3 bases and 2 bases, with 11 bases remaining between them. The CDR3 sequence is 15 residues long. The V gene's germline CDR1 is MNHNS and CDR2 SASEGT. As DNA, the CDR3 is TGTGCCAGCAGTGATTGGGGTGCGGGCAATCAGCCCCAGCATTTT. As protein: CASSDWGAGNQPQHF.

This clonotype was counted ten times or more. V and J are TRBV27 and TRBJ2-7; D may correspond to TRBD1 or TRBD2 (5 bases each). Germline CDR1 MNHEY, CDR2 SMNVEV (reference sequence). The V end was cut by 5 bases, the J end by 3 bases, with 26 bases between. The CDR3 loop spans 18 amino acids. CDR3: CASSTTSTGPTRYYEQYF. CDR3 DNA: TGTGCCAGCAGTACGACCTCCACGGGACCCACCCGATACTACGAGCAGTACTTC.

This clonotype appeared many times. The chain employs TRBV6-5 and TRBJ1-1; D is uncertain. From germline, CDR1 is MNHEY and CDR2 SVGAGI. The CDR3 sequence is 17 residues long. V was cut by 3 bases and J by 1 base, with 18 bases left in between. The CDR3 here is CASSYFGLADSNTEAFF. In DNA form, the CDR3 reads TGTGCCAGCAGTTATTTTGGGTTGGCGGATTCGAACACTGAAGCTTTCTTT.

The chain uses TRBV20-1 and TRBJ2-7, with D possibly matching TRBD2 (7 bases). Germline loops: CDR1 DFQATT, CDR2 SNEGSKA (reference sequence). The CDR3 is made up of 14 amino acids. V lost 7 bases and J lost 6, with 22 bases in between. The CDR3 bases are TGCAGTGTTAGGGAAGGGGGGACTAATGGCGAGCAGTACTTC. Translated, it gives CSVREGGTNGEQYF.

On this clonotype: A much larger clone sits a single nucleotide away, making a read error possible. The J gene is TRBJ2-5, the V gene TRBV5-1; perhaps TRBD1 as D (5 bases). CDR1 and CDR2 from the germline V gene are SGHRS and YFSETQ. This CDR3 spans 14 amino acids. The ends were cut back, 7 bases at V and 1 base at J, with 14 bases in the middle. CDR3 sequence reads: CASRETVSQETQYF. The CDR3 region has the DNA TGCGCCAGCCGAGAGACAGTGAGCCAAGAGACCCAGTACTTC. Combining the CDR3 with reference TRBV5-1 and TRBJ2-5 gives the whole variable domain KAGVTQTPRYLIKTRGQQVTLSCSPISGHRSVSWYQQTPGQGLQFLFEYFSETQRNKGNFPGRFSGRQFSNSRSEMNVSTLELGDSALYLCASRETVSQETQYFGPGTRLLVL.

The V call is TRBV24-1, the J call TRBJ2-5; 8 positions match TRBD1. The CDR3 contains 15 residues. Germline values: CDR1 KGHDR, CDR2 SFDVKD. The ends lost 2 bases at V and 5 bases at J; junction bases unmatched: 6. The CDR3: CATSDSQGAWETQYF. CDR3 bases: TGTGCCACCAGTGATTCTCAGGGGGCGTGGGAGACCCAGTACTTC.

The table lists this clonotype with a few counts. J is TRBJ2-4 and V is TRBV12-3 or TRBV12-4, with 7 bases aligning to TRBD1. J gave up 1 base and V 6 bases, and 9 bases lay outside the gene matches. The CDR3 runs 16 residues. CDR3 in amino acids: CASRRAQTGAKNIQYF. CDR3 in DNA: TGTGCCAGCAGGAGAGCCCAGACAGGGGCCAAAAACATTCAGTACTTC.

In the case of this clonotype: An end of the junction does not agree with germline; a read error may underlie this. The CDR3 region has the DNA TGTGCCAGCAGTTTTCGGGAGGTCTCCCACGAGCAGTACTTC. Translating gives CASSFREVSHEQYF. This rearrangement joins TRBV12-3 or TRBV12-4 to TRBJ2-7; 7 bases align to TRBD2. This CDR3 has 14 residues.

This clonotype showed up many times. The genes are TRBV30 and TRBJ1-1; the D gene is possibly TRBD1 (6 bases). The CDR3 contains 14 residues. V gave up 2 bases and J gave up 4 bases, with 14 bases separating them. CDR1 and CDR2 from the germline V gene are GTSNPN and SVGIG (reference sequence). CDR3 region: CAWSRDNIITEAFF. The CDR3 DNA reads TGTGCCTGGAGTCGGGACAATATCATCACTGAAGCTTTCTTT.

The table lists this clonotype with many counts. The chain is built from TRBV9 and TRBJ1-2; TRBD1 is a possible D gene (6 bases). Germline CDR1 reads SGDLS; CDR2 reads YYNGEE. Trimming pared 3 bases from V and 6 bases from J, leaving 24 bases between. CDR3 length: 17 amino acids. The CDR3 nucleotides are TGTGCCAGCAGCGAAAGACCCGGGACAACCATACCCGATGGCTACACCTTC. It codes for CASSERPGTTIPDGYTF.

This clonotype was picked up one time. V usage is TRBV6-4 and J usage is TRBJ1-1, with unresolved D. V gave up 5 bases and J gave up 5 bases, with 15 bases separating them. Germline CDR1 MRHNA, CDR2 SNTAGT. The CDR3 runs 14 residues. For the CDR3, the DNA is TGTGCCAGCAGTTACTTGGGTTCTGGAACTGAAGCTTTCTTT. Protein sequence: CASSYLGSGTEAFF.

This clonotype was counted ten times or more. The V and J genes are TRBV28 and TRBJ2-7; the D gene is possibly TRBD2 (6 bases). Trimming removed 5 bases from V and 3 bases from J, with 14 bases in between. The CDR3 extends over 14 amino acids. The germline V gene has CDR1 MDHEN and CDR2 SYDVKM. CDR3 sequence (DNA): TGTGCCAGCAGTCTACGTGGGGGGAGCTACGAGCAGTACTTC. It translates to CASSLRGGSYEQYF.

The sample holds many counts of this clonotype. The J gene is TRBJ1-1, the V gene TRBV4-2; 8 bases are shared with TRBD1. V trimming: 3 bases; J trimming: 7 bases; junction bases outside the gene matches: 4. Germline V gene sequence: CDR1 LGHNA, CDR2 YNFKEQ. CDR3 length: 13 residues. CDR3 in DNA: TGTGCCAGCAGCCATCTCGACAGGGGTGAAGCTTTCTTT. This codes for CASSHLDRGEAFF.

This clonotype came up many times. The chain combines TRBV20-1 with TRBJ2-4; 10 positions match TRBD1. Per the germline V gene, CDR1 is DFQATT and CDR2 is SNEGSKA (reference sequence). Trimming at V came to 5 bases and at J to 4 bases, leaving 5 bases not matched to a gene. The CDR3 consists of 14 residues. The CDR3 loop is CSAWDRGYKNIQYF. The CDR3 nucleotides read TGCAGTGCTTGGGACAGGGGTTATAAAAACATTCAGTACTTC.

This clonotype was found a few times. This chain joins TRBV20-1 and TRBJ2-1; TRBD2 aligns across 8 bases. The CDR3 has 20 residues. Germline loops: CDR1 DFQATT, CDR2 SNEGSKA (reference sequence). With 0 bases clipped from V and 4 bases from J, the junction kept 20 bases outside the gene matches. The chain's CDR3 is CSARDLGGTGTRVGYNEQFF. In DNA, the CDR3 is TGCAGTGCTAGAGATCTGGGGGGAACCGGGACTAGAGTTGGGTACAATGAGCAGTTCTTC.

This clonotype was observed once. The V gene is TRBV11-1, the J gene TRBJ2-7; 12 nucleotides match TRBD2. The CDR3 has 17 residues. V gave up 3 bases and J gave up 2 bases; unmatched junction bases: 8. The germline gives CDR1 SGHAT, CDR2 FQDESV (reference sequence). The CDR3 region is CASSLVSSGRATYEQYF. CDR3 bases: TGTGCCAGCAGCTTGGTTTCTAGCGGGAGGGCAACCTACGAGCAGTACTTC.

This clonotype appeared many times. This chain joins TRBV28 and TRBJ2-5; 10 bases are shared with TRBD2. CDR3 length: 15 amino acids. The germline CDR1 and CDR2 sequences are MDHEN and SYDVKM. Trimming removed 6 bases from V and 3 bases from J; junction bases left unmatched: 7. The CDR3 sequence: CASSSAGTSEETQYF. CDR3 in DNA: TGTGCCAGCAGCTCCGCCGGGACTAGCGAAGAGACCCAGTACTTC.

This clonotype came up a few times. The DNA for the CDR3 is TGTGCCAGCAGCCAAGACACAGGGGCTCGAGACACCGGGGAGCTGTTTTTT. Encoded protein: CASSQDTGARDTGELFF. V is TRBV4-2 and J is TRBJ2-2; 7 positions match TRBD1. V lost 0 bases and J lost 3; bases outside the gene matches: 7. Germline lookup yields CDR1 LGHNA and CDR2 YNFKEQ. The CDR3 totals 17 residues.

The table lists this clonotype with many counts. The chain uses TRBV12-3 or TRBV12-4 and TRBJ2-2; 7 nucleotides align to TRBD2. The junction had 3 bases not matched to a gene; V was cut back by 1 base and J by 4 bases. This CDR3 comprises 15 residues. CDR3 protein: CASSLGEGRTGELFF. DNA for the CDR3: TGTGCCAGCAGTTTAGGGGAGGGCCGCACCGGGGAGCTGTTTTTT.

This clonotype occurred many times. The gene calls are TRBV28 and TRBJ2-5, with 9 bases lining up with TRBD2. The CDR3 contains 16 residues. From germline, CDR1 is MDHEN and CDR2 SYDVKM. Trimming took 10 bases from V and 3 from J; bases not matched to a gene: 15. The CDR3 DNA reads TGTGCCACCCGTTCCACCGGGGCTAGCGGGAAAGAGACCCAGTACTTC. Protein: CATRSTGASGKETQYF.

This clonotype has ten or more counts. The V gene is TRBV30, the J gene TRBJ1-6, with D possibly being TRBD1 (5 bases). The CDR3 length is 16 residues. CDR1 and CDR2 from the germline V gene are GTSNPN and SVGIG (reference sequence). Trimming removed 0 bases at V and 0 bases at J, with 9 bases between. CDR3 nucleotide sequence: TGTGCCTGGAGTGTACTGGGGCGCTCCTATAATTCACCCCTCCACTTT. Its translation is CAWSVLGRSYNSPLHF.

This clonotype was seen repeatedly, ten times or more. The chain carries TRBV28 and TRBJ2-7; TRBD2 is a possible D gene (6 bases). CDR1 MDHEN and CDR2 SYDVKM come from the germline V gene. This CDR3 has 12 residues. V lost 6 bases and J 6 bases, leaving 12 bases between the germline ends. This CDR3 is CASRIGGFEQYF. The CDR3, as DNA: TGTGCCAGCAGGATCGGAGGGTTCGAGCAGTACTTC.

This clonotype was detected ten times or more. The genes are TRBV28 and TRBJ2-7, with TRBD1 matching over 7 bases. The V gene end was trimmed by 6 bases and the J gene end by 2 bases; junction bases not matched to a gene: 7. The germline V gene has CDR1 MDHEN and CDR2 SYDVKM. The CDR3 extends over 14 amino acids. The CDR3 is CASSSPGQAYEQYF. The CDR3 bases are TGTGCCAGCAGCTCACCCGGACAGGCCTACGAGCAGTACTTC.

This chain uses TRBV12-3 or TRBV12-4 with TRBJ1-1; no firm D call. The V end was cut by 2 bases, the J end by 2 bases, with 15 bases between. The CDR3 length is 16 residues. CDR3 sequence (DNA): TGTGCCAGCAGTTTATATCAGTGGTCTATAAACACTGAAGCTTTCTTT. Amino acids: CASSLYQWSINTEAFF.

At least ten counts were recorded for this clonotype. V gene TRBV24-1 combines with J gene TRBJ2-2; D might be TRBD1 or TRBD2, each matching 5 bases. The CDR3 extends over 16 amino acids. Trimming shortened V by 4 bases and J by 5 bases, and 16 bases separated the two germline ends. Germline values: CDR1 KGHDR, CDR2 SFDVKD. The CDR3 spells CATSEAGTRKTGELFF. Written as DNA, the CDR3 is TGTGCCACCAGTGAAGCCGGGACCCGGAAGACCGGGGAGCTGTTTTTT.

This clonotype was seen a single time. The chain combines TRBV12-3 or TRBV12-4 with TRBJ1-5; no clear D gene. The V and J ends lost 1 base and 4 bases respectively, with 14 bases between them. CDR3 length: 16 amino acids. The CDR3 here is CASSLGGNSLNQPQHF. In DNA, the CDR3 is TGTGCCAGCAGTTTAGGAGGAAATTCCCTGAATCAGCCCCAGCATTTT.